This TCR beta chain was captured in a study of T-cell memory formation after mild COVID-19. Each CDR3 protein gets one entry after TCRdb re-called the 5' RACE reads with MiXCR. The profile shows fewer than 350,000 distinct CDR3 sequences, under 8.5% of them singletons. There are a few counts of this clonotype. The CDR3 has 21 amino acids. The germline gives CDR1 SGHRS, CDR2 YFSETQ. V shed 0 bases and J 3 bases; nucleotides not matched to a gene: 16. V usage is TRBV5-1 and J usage is TRBJ2-1, with 12 bases fitting TRBD1. The sequence derives from a man aged 18 to 29 who had mild COVID-19 (a few samples of this study predate the infection). Cell type and time point are not known. Material: PBMCs or a T cell subset sorted from them (not recorded which). The CDR3 region has the DNA TGCGCCAGCAGCTTGGTAGTTGGGACAGGGGGCGTTATCCCGAACTACAATGAGCAGTTCTTC. It specifies CASSLVVGTGGVIPNYNEQFF.